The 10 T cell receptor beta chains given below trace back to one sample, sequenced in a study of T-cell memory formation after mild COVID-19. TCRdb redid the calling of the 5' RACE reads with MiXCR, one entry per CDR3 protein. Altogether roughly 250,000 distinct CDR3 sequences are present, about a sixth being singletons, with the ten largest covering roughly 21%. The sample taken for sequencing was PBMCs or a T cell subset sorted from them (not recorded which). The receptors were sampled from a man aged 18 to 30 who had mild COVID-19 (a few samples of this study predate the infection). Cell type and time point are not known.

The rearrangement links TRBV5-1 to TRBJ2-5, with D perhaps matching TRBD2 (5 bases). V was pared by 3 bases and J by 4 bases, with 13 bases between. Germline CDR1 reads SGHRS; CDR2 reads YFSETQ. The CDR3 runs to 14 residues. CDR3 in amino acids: CASSWGAPGETQYF. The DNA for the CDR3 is TGCGCCAGCAGCTGGGGAGCCCCGGGAGAGACCCAGTACTTC.

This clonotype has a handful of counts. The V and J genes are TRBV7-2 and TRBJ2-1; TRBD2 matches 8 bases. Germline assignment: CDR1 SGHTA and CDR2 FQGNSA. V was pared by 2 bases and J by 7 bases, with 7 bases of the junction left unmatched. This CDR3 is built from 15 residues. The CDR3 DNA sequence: TGTGCCAGCAGCTTATGGCGGGGGGCCTCTAATGAGCAGTTCTTC. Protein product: CASSLWRGASNEQFF.

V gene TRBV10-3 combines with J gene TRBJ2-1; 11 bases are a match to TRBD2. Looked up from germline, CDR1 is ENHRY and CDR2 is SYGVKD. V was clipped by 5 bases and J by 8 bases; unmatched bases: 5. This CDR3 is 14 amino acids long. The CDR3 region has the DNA TGTGCCATCAGTATAGCGGGGGGGCGGCATGAGCAGTTCTTC. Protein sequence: CAISIAGGRHEQFF.

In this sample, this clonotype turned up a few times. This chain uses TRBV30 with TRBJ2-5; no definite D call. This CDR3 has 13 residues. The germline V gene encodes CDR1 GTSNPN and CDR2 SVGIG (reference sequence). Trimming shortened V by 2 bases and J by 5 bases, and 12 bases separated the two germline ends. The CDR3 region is CAWSWVEIETQYF. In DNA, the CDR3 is TGTGCCTGGAGTTGGGTAGAAATTGAGACCCAGTACTTC.

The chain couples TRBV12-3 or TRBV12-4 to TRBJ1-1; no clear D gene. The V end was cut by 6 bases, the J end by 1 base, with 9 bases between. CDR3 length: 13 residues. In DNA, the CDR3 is TGTGCCAGCAGCCAGGCAAGGAACACTGAAGCTTTCTTT. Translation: CASSQARNTEAFF.

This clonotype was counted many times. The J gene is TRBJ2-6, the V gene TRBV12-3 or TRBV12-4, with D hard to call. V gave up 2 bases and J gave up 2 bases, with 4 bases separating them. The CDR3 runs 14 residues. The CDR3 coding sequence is TGTGCCAGCAGTTTAACCCCTGGGGCCAACGTCCTGACTTTC. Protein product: CASSLTPGANVLTF.

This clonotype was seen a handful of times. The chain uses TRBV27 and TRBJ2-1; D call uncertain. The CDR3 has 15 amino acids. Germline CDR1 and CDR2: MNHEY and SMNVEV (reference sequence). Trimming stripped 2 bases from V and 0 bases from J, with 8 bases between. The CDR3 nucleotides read TGTGCCAGCAGTTTAATGGCTCACTCCTACAATGAGCAGTTCTTC. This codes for CASSLMAHSYNEQFF.

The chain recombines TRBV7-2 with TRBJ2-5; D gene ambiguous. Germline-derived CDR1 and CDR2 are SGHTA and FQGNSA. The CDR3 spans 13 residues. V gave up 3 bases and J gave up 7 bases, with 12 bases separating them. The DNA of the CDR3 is TGTGCCAGCAGCTTTACGACTTTCGGGACCCAGTACTTC. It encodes CASSFTTFGTQYF.

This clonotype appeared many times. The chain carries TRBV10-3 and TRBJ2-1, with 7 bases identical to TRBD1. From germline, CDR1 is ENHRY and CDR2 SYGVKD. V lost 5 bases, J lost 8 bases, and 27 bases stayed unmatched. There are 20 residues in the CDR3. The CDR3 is CAISPGPGQEILSGVDEQFF. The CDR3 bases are TGTGCCATCAGTCCTGGCCCCGGACAGGAGATCCTGAGTGGGGTGGATGAGCAGTTCTTC.

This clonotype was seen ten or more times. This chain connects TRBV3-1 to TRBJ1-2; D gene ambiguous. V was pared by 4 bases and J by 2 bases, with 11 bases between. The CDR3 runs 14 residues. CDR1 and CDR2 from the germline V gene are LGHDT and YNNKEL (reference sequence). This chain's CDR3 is CASSLLDGNYGYTF. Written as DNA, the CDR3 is TGTGCCAGCAGCCTCCTCGACGGGAACTATGGCTACACCTTC.